This TCR beta chain stems from a study of blood T cell repertoires in COVID-19. Overall study: The study drew acute and convalescent COVID-19 samples from the United States, Italy and Spain. Sources were T cells, B-cell-depleted T cells, or PBMCs; the material itself was cDNA or gDNA.

The CDR3 length is 15 residues. V was trimmed by 1 base and J by 6 bases, leaving 14 bases between them. In germline, CDR1 is SGDLS, CDR2 YYNGEE. Patients at the Seattle site were enrolled during active infection and followed longitudinally. Per the original methods: From reference gene primer amplification, estimates of nucleated cell counts were derived. TCRdb's copy holds only in-frame clones and misses some; the assay was immunoSEQ multiplex PCR. The V and J calls and the clone size are those of that table, but D and trimming were determined from the DNA. The sample holds approximately 210,000 clones, about 80% seen once.

This TCR came from an elderly woman with COVID-19, enrolled during active disease. The V gene is TRBV9, the J gene TRBJ2-1; perhaps TRBD2 as D (5 bases). The specimen sequenced was peripheral blood. CDR3 loop: CASSVYSGAPNEQFF. For the CDR3, the DNA is TGTGCCAGCAGCGTATACAGCGGAGCTCCCAATGAGCAGTTCTTC.